Given below is one TCR beta chain in context. What it recognizes is unknown. Between the trimmed V and J ends, which lost 8 bases and 5 bases, there was a span of 15 bases. CDR3 length equals 13 residues. In germline, CDR1 is SNHLY, CDR2 FYNNEI. Sequenced by immunoSEQ multiplex PCR; TCRdb stores in-frame clones only, minus some. The data hold approximately 1.1 million clones, with 78% observed a single time. Nashville, Tennessee was home to all donors, each a Caucasian adult. This sample is drawn from a study of shared clonotypes between healthy human individuals. Study outcomes and limitations: Across several donors, naive CD4 shared around 5%, naive CD8 approximately 3.5%, memory CD4 about 2.5%, memory CD8 0.4%. The genetic and exposure-history diversity represented was limited by few donors. When compared with the clonotypes that were shared by all four sorted-subset donors, the non-shared clonotypes turned out to have lower generation probabilities.

The chain links TRBV2 to TRBJ1-2; no reliable D call. The source is a man younger than 35 in good health. Some clones in this sample may be carry-over from other donors' samples. The sequencing input was memory CD4+ T cells from PBMCs. Described subset: CD45RA-negative fraction. The CDR3 DNA follows: TGTGCCAGCCGACGGACCACCCGATATGGCTACACCTTC. Translating gives CASRRTTRYGYTF. Looking up the rest from reference TRBV2 and TRBJ1-2 gives the full variable domain: EPEVTQTPSHQVTQMGQEVILRCVPISNHLYFYWYRQILGQKVEFLVSFYNNEISEKSEIFDDQFSVERPDGSNFTLKIRSTKLEDSAMYFCASRRTTRYGYTFGSGTRLTVV.